These T cell receptor beta chains were read from a single sample in a study of blood T cell repertoires in COVID-19. Using immunoSEQ multiplex PCR, the repertoire was profiled, and TCRdb retains in-frame clones only, with some absent. The sample holds some 400,000 clones; about 80% are singletons and the top ten take roughly 1.1%. The material sequenced was peripheral blood. Every receptor here comes from a human donor with acute or convalescent COVID-19. The donor label of this sample is uncertain. The CDR3 runs from the conserved cysteine through the conserved F or W. D genes are given only for firm matches. Size tells how often a clone was seen (once, few, many) or the class of an expanded clone, and some rows leave it out.

d_gene | j_gene | abundance | v_gene | len | CDR3aa | CDR3nt
TRBD1 | TRBJ2-3 | once | TRBV5-1 | 14 | CASSPQGASDTQYF | TGCGCCAGCAGCCCTCAGGGGGCTTCAGATACGCAGTATTTT
NA | TRBJ2-3 | NA | TRBV2 | 14 | CASTGGVATDTQYF | TGTGCCAGCACCGGAGGGGTAGCCACAGATACGCAGTATTTT
NA | TRBJ2-3 | NA | TRBV29-1 | 15 | CSVLGVAGYTDTQYF | TGCAGCGTCCTGGGTGTGGCAGGTTACACAGATACGCAGTATTTT
NA | TRBJ2-2 | NA | TRBV5-8 | 11 | CASSFRGELFF | TGTGCCAGCAGCTTCCGGGGGGAGCTGTTTTTT
NA | TRBJ1-4 | NA | TRBV7-2 | 14 | CASSWPGLGEKLFF | TGTGCCAGCAGCTGGCCGGGACTAGGGGAAAAACTGTTTTTT
NA | TRBJ2-7 | few | TRBV28 | 14 | CASRIGQPPYEQYF | TGTGCCAGCAGAATTGGACAGCCACCCTACGAGCAGTACTTC
NA | TRBJ2-2 | NA | TRBV7-9 | 15 | CASSLVGGVSGELFF | TGTGCCAGCAGCTTAGTGGGAGGAGTGTCCGGGGAGCTGTTTTTT
NA | TRBJ2-4 | NA | TRBV6-1 | 14 | CASSESVRKNIQYF | TGTGCCAGCAGTGAATCGGTCCGAAAAAACATTCAGTACTTC
NA | TRBJ2-3 | NA | TRBV6-5 | 12 | CASSLTPDTQYF | TGTGCCAGCAGCCTTACACCGGATACGCAGTATTTT
NA | TRBJ2-5 | NA | TRBV2 | 15 | CASSVRTEGSETQYF | TGTGCCAGCAGTGTTAGGACTGAAGGATCCGAGACCCAGTACTTC
TRBD2 | TRBJ2-7 | NA | TRBV7-2 | 16 | CASSLRLAGGSYEQYF | TGTGCCAGCAGCTTACGTTTGGCGGGAGGCTCATACGAGCAGTACTTC
NA | TRBJ2-2 | few | TRBV18 | 16 | CASSPQKGRYAGELFF | TGTGCCAGCTCACCACAAAAAGGGAGATACGCCGGGGAGCTGTTTTTT
NA | TRBJ1-2 | NA | TRBV6-5 | 15 | CASSYGQGIRSGYTF | TGTGCCAGCAGTTACGGGCAGGGGATTCGCAGTGGCTACACCTTC
NA | TRBJ1-2 | NA | TRBV5-5 | 15 | CASSLDPGEGYGYTF | TGTGCCAGCAGCTTGGATCCAGGGGAAGGCTATGGCTACACCTTC
TRBD1 | TRBJ1-2 | NA | TRBV29-1 | 12 | CSVRTGDIGYTF | TGCAGCGTTCGGACAGGAGATATTGGCTACACCTTC
TRBD2 | TRBJ2-7 | NA | TRBV5-5 | 16 | CASSLGLAGRSYEQYF | TGTGCCAGCAGCCTGGGACTAGCGGGGAGGTCTTACGAGCAGTACTTC
TRBD1 | TRBJ1-2 | NA | TRBV19 | 14 | CASRISGTGNGYTF | TGTGCCAGTAGAATCTCCGGGACAGGGAATGGCTACACCTTC
NA | TRBJ2-1 | NA | TRBV30 | 12 | CAWRPSYNEQFF | TGTGCCTGGAGACCTAGTTACAATGAGCAGTTCTTC
TRBD2 | TRBJ2-3 | NA | TRBV11-2 | 16 | CASSYTSGGAGDTQYF | TGTGCCAGCAGCTACACTAGCGGGGGGGCCGGGGATACGCAGTATTTT
TRBD1 | TRBJ2-2 | NA | TRBV3-1/TRBV3-2 | 15 | CASSQGTGGSGELFF | TGTGCCAGCAGCCAAGGTACAGGGGGTTCCGGGGAGCTGTTTTTT
NA | TRBJ1-3 | NA | TRBV7-2 | 15 | CASSPQGFSGNTIYF | TGTGCCAGCAGCCCACAGGGTTTCTCTGGAAACACCATATATTTT
NA | TRBJ1-2 | NA | TRBV5-6 | 15 | CASSWGPTPNYGYTF | TGTGCCAGCAGCTGGGGCCCCACACCAAACTATGGCTACACCTTC
TRBD1 | TRBJ1-6 | NA | TRBV10-3 | 13 | CAIRDREDSPLHF | TGTGCCATCAGGGACAGGGAGGATTCACCCCTCCACTTT
NA | TRBJ2-5 | few | TRBV5-4 | 14 | CASSLDGSKETQYF | TGTGCCAGCAGCTTGGACGGGAGTAAAGAGACCCAGTACTTC
NA | TRBJ1-1 | NA | TRBV20-1 | 11 | CSARGAPGAFF | TGCAGTGCTAGAGGGGCCCCAGGAGCTTTCTTT
NA | TRBJ2-1 | once | TRBV7-8 | 16 | CASSPQEANSYNEQFF | TGTGCCAGCAGCCCGCAAGAGGCCAACTCCTACAATGAGCAGTTCTTC
NA | TRBJ1-5 | once | TRBV6-6 | 12 | CASRQGNQPQHF | TGTGCCAGCAGACAGGGCAATCAGCCCCAGCATTTT
NA | TRBJ2-7 | NA | TRBV21-1 | 14 | CASSKVGVIHEQYF | TGTGCCAGCAGCAAAGTAGGGGTTATCCACGAGCAGTACTTC
TRBD1 | TRBJ1-6 | NA | TRBV7-9 | 16 | CASSSPWGTDNSPLHF | TGTGCCAGCAGCTCGCCTTGGGGGACAGATAATTCACCCCTCCACTTT
NA | TRBJ1-1 | NA | TRBV18 | 12 | CASSPLGDEAFF | TGTGCCAGCTCACCTCTAGGAGATGAAGCTTTCTTT
NA | TRBJ2-5 | NA | TRBV18 | 15 | CASSPVRQGQETQYF | TGTGCCAGCTCACCAGTAAGGCAGGGCCAAGAGACCCAGTACTTC
NA | TRBJ2-2 | NA | TRBV7-9 | 13 | CASSLGRSGELFF | TGTGCCAGCAGCTTAGGTCGGTCCGGGGAGCTGTTTTTT
NA | TRBJ1-2 | NA | TRBV30 | 11 | CAWSVRVGYTF | TGTGCCTGGAGTGTCAGGGTGGGCTACACCTTC
NA | TRBJ2-7 | few | TRBV5-1 | 19 | CASSSPPSLPQVGSYEQYF | TGCGCCAGCAGCTCCCCCCCGAGTCTGCCACAGGTAGGATCCTACGAGCAGTACTTC
NA | TRBJ1-3 | NA | TRBV6-6 | 14 | CASSYPSIGNTIYF | TGTGCCAGCAGTTACCCGAGTATAGGAAACACCATATATTTT
TRBD2 | TRBJ2-5 | few | TRBV2 | 15 | CASSEVGTNQETQYF | TGTGCCAGCAGTGAAGTGGGGACTAACCAAGAGACCCAGTACTTC
NA | TRBJ1-1 | few | TRBV2 | 15 | CASSEVTGWRIEAFF | TGTGCCAGCAGTGAAGTCACAGGGTGGAGAATTGAAGCTTTCTTT
NA | TRBJ1-1 | NA | TRBV5-5 | 14 | CASSRGGAYTEAFF | TGTGCCAGCAGCCGAGGGGGGGCATACACTGAAGCTTTCTTT
NA | TRBJ1-6 | NA | TRBV27 | 19 | CASSLSGWSTGHDVPPLHF | TGTGCCAGCAGTTTATCGGGATGGTCTACAGGGCATGACGTTCCACCCCTCCACTTT
TRBD1 | TRBJ2-3 | NA | TRBV3-1/TRBV3-2 | 17 | CASSQVGTGSFTDTQYF | TGTGCCAGCAGCCAAGTGGGGACAGGAAGCTTCACAGATACGCAGTATTTT
NA | TRBJ1-5 | NA | TRBV2 | 15 | CASSSQGQLNQPQHF | TGTGCCAGCAGCTCTCAAGGACAGCTCAATCAGCCCCAGCATTTT
NA | TRBJ1-4 | NA | TRBV14 | 15 | CASSQLLATNEKLFF | TGTGCCAGCAGCCAACTTCTTGCAACTAATGAAAAACTGTTTTTT